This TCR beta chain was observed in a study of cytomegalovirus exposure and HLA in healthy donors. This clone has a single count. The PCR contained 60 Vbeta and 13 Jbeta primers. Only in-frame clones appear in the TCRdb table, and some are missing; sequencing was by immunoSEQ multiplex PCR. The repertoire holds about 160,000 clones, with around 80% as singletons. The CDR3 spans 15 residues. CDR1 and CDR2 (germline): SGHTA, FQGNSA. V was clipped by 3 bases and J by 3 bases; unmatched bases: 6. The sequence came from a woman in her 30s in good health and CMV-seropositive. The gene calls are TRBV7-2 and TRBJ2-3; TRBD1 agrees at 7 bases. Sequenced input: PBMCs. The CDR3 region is CASSFGDSPTDTQYF. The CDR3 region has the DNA TGTGCCAGCAGCTTCGGGGACAGCCCGACAGATACGCAGTATTTT.